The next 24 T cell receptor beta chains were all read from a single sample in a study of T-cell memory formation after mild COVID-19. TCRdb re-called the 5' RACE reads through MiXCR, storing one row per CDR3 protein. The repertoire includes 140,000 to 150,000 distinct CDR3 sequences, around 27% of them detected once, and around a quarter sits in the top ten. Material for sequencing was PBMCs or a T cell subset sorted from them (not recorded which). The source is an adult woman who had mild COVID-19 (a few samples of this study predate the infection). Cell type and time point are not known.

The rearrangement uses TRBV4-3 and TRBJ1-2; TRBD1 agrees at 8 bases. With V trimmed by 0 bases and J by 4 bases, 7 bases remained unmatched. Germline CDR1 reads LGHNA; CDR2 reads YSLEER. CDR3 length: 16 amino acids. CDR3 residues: CASSQDPGGGGYGYTF. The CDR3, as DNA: TGCGCCAGCAGCCAAGATCCAGGGGGCGGCGGCTATGGCTACACCTTC.

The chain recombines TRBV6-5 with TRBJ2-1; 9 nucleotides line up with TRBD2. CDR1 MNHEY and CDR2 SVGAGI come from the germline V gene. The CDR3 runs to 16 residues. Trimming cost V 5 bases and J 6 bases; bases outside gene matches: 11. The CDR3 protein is CASSLRVAGVRNEQFF. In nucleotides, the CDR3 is TGTGCCAGCAGTCTCCGGGTAGCGGGAGTTCGCAATGAGCAGTTCTTC.

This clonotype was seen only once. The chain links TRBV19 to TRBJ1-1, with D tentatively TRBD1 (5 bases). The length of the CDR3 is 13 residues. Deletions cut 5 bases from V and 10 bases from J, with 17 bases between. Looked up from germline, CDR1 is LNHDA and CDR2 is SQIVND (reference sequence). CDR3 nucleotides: TGTGCCAGTAGTTGGGGCCTGCGGAGTGGAGCTTTCTTT. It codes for CASSWGLRSGAFF.

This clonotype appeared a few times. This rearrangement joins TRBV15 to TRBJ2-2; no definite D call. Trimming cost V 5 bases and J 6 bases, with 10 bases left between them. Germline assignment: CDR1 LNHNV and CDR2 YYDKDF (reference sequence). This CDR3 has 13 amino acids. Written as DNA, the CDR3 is TGTGCCACCAGCTCCTGGTCCTCCGGGGAGCTGTTTTTT. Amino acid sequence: CATSSWSSGELFF. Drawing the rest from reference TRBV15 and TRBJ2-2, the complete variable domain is DAMVIQNPRYQVTQFGKPVTLSCSQTLNHNVMYWYQQKSSQAPKLLFHYYDKDFNNEADTPDNFQSRRPNTSFCFLDIRSPGLGDTAMYLCATSSWSSGELFFGEGSRLTVL.

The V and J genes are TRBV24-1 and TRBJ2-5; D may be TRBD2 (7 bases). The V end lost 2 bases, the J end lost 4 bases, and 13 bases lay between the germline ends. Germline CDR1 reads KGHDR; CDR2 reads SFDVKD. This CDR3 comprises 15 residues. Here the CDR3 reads CATSDWGGAGETQYF. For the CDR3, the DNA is TGTGCCACCAGTGATTGGGGGGGGGCAGGAGAGACCCAGTACTTC.

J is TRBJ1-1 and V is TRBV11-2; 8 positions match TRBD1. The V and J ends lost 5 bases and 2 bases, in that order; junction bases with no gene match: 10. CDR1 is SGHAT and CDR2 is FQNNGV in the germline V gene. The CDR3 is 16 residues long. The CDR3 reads CASSTPQGAGNTEAFF. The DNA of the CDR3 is TGTGCCAGCAGCACACCGCAGGGGGCGGGAAACACTGAAGCTTTCTTT.

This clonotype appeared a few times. The CDR3 here is CAIRGDESNEQFF. The CDR3 bases are TGTGCCATCAGGGGAGACGAGAGTAATGAGCAGTTCTTC. V is TRBV10-3 and J is TRBJ2-1, with D possibly matching TRBD2 (5 bases). Trimming shortened V by 6 bases and J by 7 bases, and 13 bases separated the two germline ends. There are 13 residues in the CDR3. Per the germline V gene, CDR1 is ENHRY and CDR2 is SYGVKD.

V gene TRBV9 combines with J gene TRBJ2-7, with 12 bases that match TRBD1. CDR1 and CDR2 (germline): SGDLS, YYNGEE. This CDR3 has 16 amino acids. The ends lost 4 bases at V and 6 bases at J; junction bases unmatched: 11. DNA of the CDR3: TGTGCCAGCAGCTCAAGACCGGGACAGGGGGCGTTCGAGCAGTACTTC. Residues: CASSSRPGQGAFEQYF.

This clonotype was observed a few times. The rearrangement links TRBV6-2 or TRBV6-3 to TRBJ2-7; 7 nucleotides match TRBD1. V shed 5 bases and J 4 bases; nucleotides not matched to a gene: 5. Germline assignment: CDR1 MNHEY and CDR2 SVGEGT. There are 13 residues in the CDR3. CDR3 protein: CASSQQGSYEQYF. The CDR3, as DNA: TGTGCCAGCAGTCAACAGGGGTCTTACGAGCAGTACTTC.

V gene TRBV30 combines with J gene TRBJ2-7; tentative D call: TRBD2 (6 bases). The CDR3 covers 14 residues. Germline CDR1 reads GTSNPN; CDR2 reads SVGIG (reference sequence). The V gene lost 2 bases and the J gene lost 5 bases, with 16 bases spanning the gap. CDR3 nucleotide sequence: TGTGCCTGGAGTCGGGACTGGGGAGTCGACGAGCAGTACTTC. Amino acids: CAWSRDWGVDEQYF. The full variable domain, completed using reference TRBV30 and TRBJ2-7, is SQTIHQWPATLVQPVGSPLSLECTVEGTSNPNLYWYRQAAGRGLQLLFYSVGIGQISSEVPQNLSASRPQDRQFILSSKKLLLSDSGFYLCAWSRDWGVDEQYFGPGTRLTVT.

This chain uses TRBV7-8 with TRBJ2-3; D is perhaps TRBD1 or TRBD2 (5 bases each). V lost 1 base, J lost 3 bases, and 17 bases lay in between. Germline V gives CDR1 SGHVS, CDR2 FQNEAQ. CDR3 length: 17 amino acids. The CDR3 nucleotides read TGTGCCAGCAGCTTAGTCGGTAGCGAGGGGTCAACAGATACGCAGTATTTT. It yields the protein CASSLVGSEGSTDTQYF.

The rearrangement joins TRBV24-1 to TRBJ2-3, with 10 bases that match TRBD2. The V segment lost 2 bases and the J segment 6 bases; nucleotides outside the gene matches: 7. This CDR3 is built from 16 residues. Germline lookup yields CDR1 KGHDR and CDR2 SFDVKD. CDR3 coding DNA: TGTGCCACCAGTGATTGGGATAGCGGGGGGTGGGATACGCAGTATTTT. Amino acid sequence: CATSDWDSGGWDTQYF.

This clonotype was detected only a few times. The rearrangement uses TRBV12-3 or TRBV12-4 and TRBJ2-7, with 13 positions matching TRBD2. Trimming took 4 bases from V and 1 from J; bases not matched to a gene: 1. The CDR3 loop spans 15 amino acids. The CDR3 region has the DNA TGTGCCAGCAGTTCGACTAGCGGGGGGTCCTACGAGCAGTACTTC. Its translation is CASSSTSGGSYEQYF.

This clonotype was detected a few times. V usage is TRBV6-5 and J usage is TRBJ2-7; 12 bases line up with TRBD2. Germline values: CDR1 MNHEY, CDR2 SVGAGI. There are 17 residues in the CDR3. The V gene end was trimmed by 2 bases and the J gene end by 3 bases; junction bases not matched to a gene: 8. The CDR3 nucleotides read TGTGCCAGCAGTTACCGCGCGCTAGCGGGGGGGCACTACGAGCAGTACTTC. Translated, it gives CASSYRALAGGHYEQYF.

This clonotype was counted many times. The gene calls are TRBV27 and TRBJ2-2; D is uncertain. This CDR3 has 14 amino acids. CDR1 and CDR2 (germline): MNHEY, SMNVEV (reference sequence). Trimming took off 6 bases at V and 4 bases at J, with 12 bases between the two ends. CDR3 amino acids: CASREGWTTGELFF. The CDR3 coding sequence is TGTGCCAGCAGGGAAGGGTGGACCACCGGGGAGCTGTTTTTT.

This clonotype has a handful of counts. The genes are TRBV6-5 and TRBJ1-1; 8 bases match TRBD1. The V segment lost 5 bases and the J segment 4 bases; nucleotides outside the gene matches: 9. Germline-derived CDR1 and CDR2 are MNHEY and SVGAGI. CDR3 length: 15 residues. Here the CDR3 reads CASSLQGALGTEAFF. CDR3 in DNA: TGTGCCAGCAGTCTTCAGGGGGCGTTGGGCACTGAAGCTTTCTTT.

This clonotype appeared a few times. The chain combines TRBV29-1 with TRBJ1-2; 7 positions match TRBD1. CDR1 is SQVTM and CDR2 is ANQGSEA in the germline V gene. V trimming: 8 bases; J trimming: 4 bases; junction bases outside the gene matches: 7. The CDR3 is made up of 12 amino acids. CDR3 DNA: TGCAGCTCAGGGGGGCCGGGCTATGGCTACACCTTC. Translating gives CSSGGPGYGYTF.

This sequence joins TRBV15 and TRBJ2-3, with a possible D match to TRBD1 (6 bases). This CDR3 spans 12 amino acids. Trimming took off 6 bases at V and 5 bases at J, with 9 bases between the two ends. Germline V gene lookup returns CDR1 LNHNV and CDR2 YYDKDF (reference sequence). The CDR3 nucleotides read TGTGCCACCAGGGGCAGGGGAGATACGCAGTATTTT. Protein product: CATRGRGDTQYF.

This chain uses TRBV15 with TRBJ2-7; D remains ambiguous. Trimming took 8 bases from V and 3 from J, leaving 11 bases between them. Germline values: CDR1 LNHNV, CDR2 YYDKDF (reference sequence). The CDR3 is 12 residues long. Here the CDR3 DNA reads TGTGCCACCGGGCGGTCACTCTACGAGCAGTACTTC. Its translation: CATGRSLYEQYF.

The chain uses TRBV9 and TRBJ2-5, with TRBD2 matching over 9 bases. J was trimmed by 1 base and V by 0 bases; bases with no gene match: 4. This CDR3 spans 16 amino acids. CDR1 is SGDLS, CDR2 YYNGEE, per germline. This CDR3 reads CASSVGGGDGQETQYF. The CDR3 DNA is TGTGCCAGCAGCGTAGGCGGGGGGGATGGCCAAGAGACCCAGTACTTC.

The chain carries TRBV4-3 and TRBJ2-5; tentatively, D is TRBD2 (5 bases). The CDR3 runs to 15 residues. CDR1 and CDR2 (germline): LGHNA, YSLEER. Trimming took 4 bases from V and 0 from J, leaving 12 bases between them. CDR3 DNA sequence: TGCGCCAGCAGCCCGGGGTATGGGTACCAAGAGACCCAGTACTTC. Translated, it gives CASSPGYGYQETQYF.

Here the CDR3 DNA reads TGTGCCAGCAGCTTAGTCGGCGGCCTATCTGGGGCCAACGTCCTGACTTTC. It encodes CASSLVGGLSGANVLTF. The rearrangement joins TRBV7-8 to TRBJ2-6, with D hard to call. V gave up 1 base and J gave up 1 base, with 11 bases separating them. The CDR3 runs to 17 residues. Germline CDR1 and CDR2: SGHVS and FQNEAQ.

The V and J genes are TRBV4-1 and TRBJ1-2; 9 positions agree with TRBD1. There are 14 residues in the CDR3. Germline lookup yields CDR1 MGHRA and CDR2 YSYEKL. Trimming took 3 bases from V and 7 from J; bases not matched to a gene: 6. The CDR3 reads CASSQLQGAGGYTF. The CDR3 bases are TGCGCCAGCAGCCAGCTACAGGGGGCAGGTGGCTACACCTTC.

DNA for the CDR3: TGTGCCAGCTCACCTTCCGGGGTTCCCTACGAGCAGTACTTC. This gives the protein CASSPSGVPYEQYF. This chain links TRBV18 with TRBJ2-7; the D gene is possibly TRBD2 (5 bases). The CDR3 loop spans 14 amino acids. Trimming stripped 3 bases from V and 2 bases from J, with 11 bases between. Germline CDR1 reads KGHSH; CDR2 reads LQKENI. Filled out from reference TRBV18 and TRBJ2-7, the complete variable domain reads NAGVMQNPRHLVRRRGQEARLRCSPMKGHSHVYWYRQLPEEGLKFMVYLQKENIIDESGMPKERFSAEFPKEGPSILRIQQVVRGDSAAYFCASSPSGVPYEQYFGPGTRLTVT.